The subject of this entry is one T cell receptor beta chain. These data belong to a study of blood T cell repertoires in COVID-19. V was pared by 8 bases and J by 4 bases, with 4 bases of the junction left unmatched. The CDR3 is 13 residues long. Germline V gene sequence: CDR1 MNHEY, CDR2 SVGAGI. The assay was immunoSEQ multiplex PCR, and TCRdb's table has in-frame clones only and misses some. In the table there are 120,000 to 150,000 clones, around 80% of which are singletons. The receptor comes from a woman between 45 and 65 years old in a cohort sampled during active or convalescent COVID-19. This chain uses TRBV6-5 with TRBJ2-2; 7 bases align to TRBD1. Sequenced input: peripheral blood. CDR3 DNA: TGTGCCAGCGTAGGGACAGCCACCGGGGAGCTGTTTTTT. This sequence encodes CASVGTATGELFF.